A selection of T cell receptor beta chains follows, all from one sample in a study of T cells after posttransplantation cyclophosphamide. Only in-frame clones appear in the TCRdb table, and some are missing; sequencing was by immunoSEQ multiplex PCR. This sample has some 4,500 clones; around 82% occur once, and the top ten carry about 18%. Sample: PBMCs, taken 86 days after allogeneic stem cell transplant with posttransplant cyclophosphamide. Source of these receptors: a male patient aged 50 or older who received an allogeneic stem cell transplant from an unrelated donor, was CMV-positive, and had acute GVHD only. Some of these T cells may belong to the graft donor. The CDR3 runs from the conserved cysteine through the conserved F or W. D genes are given only for firm matches. Where a row states a size, it is once, few, many or the class of an expanded clone; other rows omit it.

v_gene: TRBV5-6
d_gene: .
abundance: .
j_gene: TRBJ2-7
CDR3nt: TGTGCCAGCAGCTTGTCACGGGCGCGGGGTGGCTCCTACGAGCAGTACTTC
CDR3aa: CASSLSRARGGSYEQYF

v_gene: TRBV2
d_gene: TRBD1
abundance: .
j_gene: TRBJ1-1
CDR3nt: TGTGCCAGCAGAGGACAGGGATCCTCGCAAGGGACTGAAGCTTTCTTT
CDR3aa: CASRGQGSSQGTEAFF

v_gene: TRBV12-5
d_gene: .
abundance: .
j_gene: TRBJ2-1
CDR3nt: TGTGCTAGTGGCCACAATGAACAGCACAATGAGCAGTTCTTC
CDR3aa: CASGHNEQHNEQFF

v_gene: TRBV4-1
d_gene: .
abundance: .
j_gene: TRBJ2-7
CDR3nt: TGCGCCAGCAGCCGAGACCCGGGACAAGGGCACTACGAGCAGTACTTC
CDR3aa: CASSRDPGQGHYEQYF

v_gene: TRBV6-1
d_gene: TRBD1
abundance: .
j_gene: TRBJ2-3
CDR3nt: TGTGCCAGCAACAGGGGGAGGCTAGAGACGCAGTATTTT
CDR3aa: CASNRGRLETQYF

v_gene: TRBV6-1
d_gene: .
abundance: .
j_gene: TRBJ1-1
CDR3nt: TGTGCCAGCAGTCAGTACCAGGGGAACACTGAAGCTTTCTTT
CDR3aa: CASSQYQGNTEAFF

v_gene: TRBV5-1
d_gene: TRBD1
abundance: .
j_gene: TRBJ2-2
CDR3nt: TGCGCCAGCAGTTTCGGGACAGGGGTCGGGGAGCTGTTTTTT
CDR3aa: CASSFGTGVGELFF

v_gene: TRBV30
d_gene: .
abundance: .
j_gene: TRBJ1-2
CDR3nt: TGTGCCTGGAGTGTAACCGGGAACTATGGCTACACCTTC
CDR3aa: CAWSVTGNYGYTF

v_gene: TRBV9
d_gene: TRBD2
abundance: .
j_gene: TRBJ2-7
CDR3nt: TGTGCCAGCAGCGTAGGCGGCGGGGGGTCCTACGAGCAGTACTTC
CDR3aa: CASSVGGGGSYEQYF

v_gene: TRBV4-2
d_gene: .
abundance: .
j_gene: TRBJ1-1
CDR3nt: TGTGCCAGCAGCCAAGTCGGGGGGCTGGAAACTGAAGCTTTCTTT
CDR3aa: CASSQVGGLETEAFF

v_gene: TRBV28
d_gene: .
abundance: .
j_gene: TRBJ2-7
CDR3nt: TGTGCCAGCAGTCGAGAGGTCTCCGAGCAGTACTTC
CDR3aa: CASSREVSEQYF

v_gene: TRBV6-1
d_gene: TRBD1
abundance: .
j_gene: TRBJ1-6
CDR3nt: TGTGCCAGCAGTGAAGTTGGGACAGGGTCGTCACCCCTCCACTTT
CDR3aa: CASSEVGTGSSPLHF

v_gene: TRBV14
d_gene: TRBD1
abundance: once
j_gene: TRBJ2-1
CDR3nt: TGTGCCAGCAGCCAAGTTCCGGGACAGGGGGACAATGAGCAGTTCTTC
CDR3aa: CASSQVPGQGDNEQFF

v_gene: TRBV10-3
d_gene: TRBD2
abundance: .
j_gene: TRBJ2-7
CDR3nt: TGTGCCACTAGACTAGCGGGAGTGATGGAGCAGTACTTC
CDR3aa: CATRLAGVMEQYF

v_gene: TRBV2
d_gene: .
abundance: .
j_gene: TRBJ2-7
CDR3nt: TGTGCCAGCAGTGACAGGCCAGATTCCTCCTACGAGCAGTACTTC
CDR3aa: CASSDRPDSSYEQYF

v_gene: TRBV6-1
d_gene: TRBD1
abundance: .
j_gene: TRBJ2-5
CDR3nt: TGTGCCAGCAGTGCTGGACAGGGACTGACTACCTCAGGGGACCAGTACTTC
CDR3aa: CASSAGQGLTTSGDQYF

v_gene: TRBV19
d_gene: .
abundance: .
j_gene: TRBJ2-5
CDR3nt: TGTGCCAGTAGTATAGGGGGGCGGGAGACCCAGTACTTC
CDR3aa: CASSIGGRETQYF

v_gene: TRBV4-1
d_gene: TRBD1
abundance: .
j_gene: TRBJ1-1
CDR3nt: TGCGCCAGCAGCCTGAACAGGGGGGAGAACACTGAAGCTTTCTTT
CDR3aa: CASSLNRGENTEAFF

v_gene: TRBV27
d_gene: .
abundance: .
j_gene: TRBJ2-2
CDR3nt: TGTGCCAGCAGCCGACCCGGGAGGGAGCTGTTTTTT
CDR3aa: CASSRPGRELFF

v_gene: TRBV14
d_gene: .
abundance: once
j_gene: TRBJ1-1
CDR3nt: TGTGCCAGCAGCCATCGCCCGGGGGGGGGTCACACTGAAGCTTTCTTT
CDR3aa: CASSHRPGGGHTEAFF

v_gene: TRBV4-3
d_gene: TRBD1
abundance: .
j_gene: TRBJ2-5
CDR3nt: TGCGCCAGCAGCCAGGTGGACAGGCTTGGGACCCAGTACTTC
CDR3aa: CASSQVDRLGTQYF

v_gene: TRBV5-4
d_gene: .
abundance: .
j_gene: TRBJ2-3
CDR3nt: TGTGCCAGCAGCCAGAACCAGGGGGGTACAGATACGCAGTATTTT
CDR3aa: CASSQNQGGTDTQYF

v_gene: TRBV11-1
d_gene: .
abundance: .
j_gene: TRBJ2-5
CDR3nt: TGTGCCAGCAGCTTAGACGGTACCGGTCTAGCGAGGGAGACCCAGTACTTC
CDR3aa: CASSLDGTGLARETQYF

v_gene: TRBV7-9
d_gene: .
abundance: .
j_gene: TRBJ2-1
CDR3nt: TGTGCCAGCAGCTTAACAGGGCCCGGGACAAAGCCCAATGAGCAGTTCTTC
CDR3aa: CASSLTGPGTKPNEQFF

v_gene: TRBV28
d_gene: .
abundance: large
j_gene: TRBJ1-5
CDR3nt: TGTGCCAGCAGTTTACAGGGTAATCAGCCCCAGCATTTT
CDR3aa: CASSLQGNQPQHF

v_gene: TRBV5-8
d_gene: TRBD1
abundance: .
j_gene: TRBJ2-1
CDR3nt: TGTGCCAGCAGCTTGGGACAGGGCTTCGGCAATAGTGAGCAGTTCTTC
CDR3aa: CASSLGQGFGNSEQFF

v_gene: TRBV2
d_gene: TRBD2
abundance: .
j_gene: TRBJ2-7
CDR3nt: TGTGCCAGCAAGCGGGGGGCCTACGAGCAGTACTTC
CDR3aa: CASKRGAYEQYF

v_gene: TRBV4-1
d_gene: TRBD2
abundance: .
j_gene: TRBJ2-1
CDR3nt: TGCGCCAGCAGCCAAGGAGGAACTAGCGGGGGGGCCCATGAGCAGTTCTTC
CDR3aa: CASSQGGTSGGAHEQFF

v_gene: TRBV28
d_gene: .
abundance: .
j_gene: TRBJ1-3
CDR3nt: TGTGCCAGCTATACCCGGCAGCGGAACACCATATATTTT
CDR3aa: CASYTRQRNTIYF

v_gene: TRBV7-6
d_gene: .
abundance: once
j_gene: TRBJ2-7
CDR3nt: TGTGCCAGCAGCTTATGGGCCAACTACGAGCAGTACTTC
CDR3aa: CASSLWANYEQYF

v_gene: TRBV7-9
d_gene: .
abundance: .
j_gene: TRBJ1-2
CDR3nt: TGTGCCAGCAGCGATCCGACTAGACAGTATGGCTACACCTTC
CDR3aa: CASSDPTRQYGYTF

v_gene: TRBV10-3
d_gene: .
abundance: .
j_gene: TRBJ1-2
CDR3nt: TGTGCCATCAGTGACAGGGACTATGGCTACACCTTC
CDR3aa: CAISDRDYGYTF

v_gene: TRBV27
d_gene: .
abundance: .
j_gene: TRBJ1-1
CDR3nt: TGTGCCAGCAGTCCCAGGGCCCTGAACACTGAAGCTTTCTTT
CDR3aa: CASSPRALNTEAFF

v_gene: TRBV2
d_gene: .
abundance: .
j_gene: TRBJ1-1
CDR3nt: TGTGCCAGCAGTGAACGCATAGAGATAACTGAAGCTTTCTTT
CDR3aa: CASSERIEITEAFF

v_gene: TRBV29-1
d_gene: TRBD1
abundance: .
j_gene: TRBJ1-2
CDR3nt: TGCAGCGTTTACGGACAGGGCTATGGCTACACCTTC
CDR3aa: CSVYGQGYGYTF

v_gene: TRBV28
d_gene: .
abundance: .
j_gene: TRBJ1-5
CDR3nt: TGTGCCAGCATCCCGCCCGGGGAGTATCAGCCCCAGCATTTT
CDR3aa: CASIPPGEYQPQHF

v_gene: TRBV2
d_gene: .
abundance: .
j_gene: TRBJ2-3
CDR3nt: TGTGCCAGCAGTGAAGCGCTTCAGGAGGGGACAGCCTACACAGATACGCAGTATTTT
CDR3aa: CASSEALQEGTAYTDTQYF

v_gene: TRBV28
d_gene: .
abundance: .
j_gene: TRBJ2-5
CDR3nt: TGTGCCATCGCAAGCCAGGGGACCCAGTACTTC
CDR3aa: CAIASQGTQYF

v_gene: TRBV5-4
d_gene: TRBD1
abundance: .
j_gene: TRBJ2-1
CDR3nt: TGTGCCAGCAGCTTAAGGACAGGGCGTAGAACGGCAGGGGTCAATGAGCAGTTCTTC
CDR3aa: CASSLRTGRRTAGVNEQFF

v_gene: TRBV28
d_gene: TRBD2
abundance: .
j_gene: TRBJ2-1
CDR3nt: TGTGCCAGCAGTCTAACGGGCGGGAGGGATGAGCAGTTCTTC
CDR3aa: CASSLTGGRDEQFF

v_gene: TRBV27
d_gene: TRBD1
abundance: .
j_gene: TRBJ2-1
CDR3nt: TGTGCCAGCAAGAGTGGACAGGGTACCTACAATGAGCAGTTCTTC
CDR3aa: CASKSGQGTYNEQFF

v_gene: TRBV7-6
d_gene: .
abundance: .
j_gene: TRBJ2-1
CDR3nt: TGTGCCAGCAGCTCGAAAAGCGGGCACACCTACAATGAGCAGTTCTTC
CDR3aa: CASSSKSGHTYNEQFF

v_gene: TRBV2
d_gene: .
abundance: .
j_gene: TRBJ2-7
CDR3nt: TGTGCCAGCAGCGCCCCAGGTCGCTCCTACGAGCAGTACTTC
CDR3aa: CASSAPGRSYEQYF

v_gene: TRBV30
d_gene: .
abundance: .
j_gene: TRBJ2-5
CDR3nt: TGTGCCTCGACCCGGAGCTCCCAAGAGACCCAGTACTTC
CDR3aa: CASTRSSQETQYF